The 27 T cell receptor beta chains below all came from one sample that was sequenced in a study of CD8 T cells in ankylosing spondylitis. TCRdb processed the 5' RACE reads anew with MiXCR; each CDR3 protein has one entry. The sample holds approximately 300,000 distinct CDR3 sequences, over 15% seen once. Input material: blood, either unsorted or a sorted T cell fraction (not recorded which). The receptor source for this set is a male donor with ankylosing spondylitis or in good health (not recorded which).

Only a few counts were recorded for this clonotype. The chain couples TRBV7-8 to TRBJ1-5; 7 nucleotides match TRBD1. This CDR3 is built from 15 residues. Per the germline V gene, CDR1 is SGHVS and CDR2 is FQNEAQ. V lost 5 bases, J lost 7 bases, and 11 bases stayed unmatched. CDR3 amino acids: CASSLHLTGPQPQHF. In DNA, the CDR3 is TGTGCCAGCAGCCTACACCTGACAGGGCCCCAGCCCCAGCATTTT. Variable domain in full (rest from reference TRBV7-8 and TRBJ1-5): GAGVSQSPRYKVAKRGQDVALRCDPISGHVSLFWYQQALGQGPEFLTYFQNEAQLDKSGLPSDRFFAERPEGSVSTLKIQRTQQEDSAVYLCASSLHLTGPQPQHFGDGTRLSIL.

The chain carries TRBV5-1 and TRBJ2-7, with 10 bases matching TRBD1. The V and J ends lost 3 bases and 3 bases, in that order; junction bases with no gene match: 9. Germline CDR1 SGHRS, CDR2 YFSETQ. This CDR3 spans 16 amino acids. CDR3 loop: CASSWGDRGRGYEQYV. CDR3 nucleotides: TGCGCCAGCAGCTGGGGTGACAGGGGGCGAGGCTACGAGCAGTACGTC.

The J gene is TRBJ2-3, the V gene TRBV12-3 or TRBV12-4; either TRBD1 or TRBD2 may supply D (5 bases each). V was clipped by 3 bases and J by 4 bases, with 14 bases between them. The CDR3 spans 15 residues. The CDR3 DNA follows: TGTGCCAGCAGTTTCGAGGGGCTAGCCGCAGATACGCAGTATTTT. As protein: CASSFEGLAADTQYF.

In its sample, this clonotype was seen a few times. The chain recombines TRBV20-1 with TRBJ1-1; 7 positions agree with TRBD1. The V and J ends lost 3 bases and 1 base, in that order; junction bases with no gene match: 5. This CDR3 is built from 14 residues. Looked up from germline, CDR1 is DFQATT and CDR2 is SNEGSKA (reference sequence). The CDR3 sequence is CSASHRGKNTEAFF. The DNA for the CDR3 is TGCAGTGCTAGCCACAGGGGAAAGAACACTGAAGCTTTCTTT.

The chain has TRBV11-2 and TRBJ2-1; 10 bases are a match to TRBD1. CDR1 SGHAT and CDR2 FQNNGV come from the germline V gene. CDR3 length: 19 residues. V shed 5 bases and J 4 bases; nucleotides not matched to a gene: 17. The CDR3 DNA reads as TGTGCCAGCAGCCATTACCTCTCGGGGGGGACAGGGGAATACAATGAGCAGTTCTTC. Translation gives CASSHYLSGGTGEYNEQFF.

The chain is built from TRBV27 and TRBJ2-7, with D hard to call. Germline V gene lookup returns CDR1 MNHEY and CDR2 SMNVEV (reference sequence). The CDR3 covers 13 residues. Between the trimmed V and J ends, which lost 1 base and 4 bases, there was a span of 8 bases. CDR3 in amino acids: CASSLCLKYEQYV. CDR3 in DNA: TGTGCCAGCAGTTTATGTCTCAAGTACGAGCAGTACGTC.

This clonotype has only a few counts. This CDR3 is CASSVNGAYNEQFF. CDR3 nucleotide sequence: TGTGCCAGCAGCGTCAACGGGGCTTACAATGAGCAGTTCTTC. The chain links TRBV9 to TRBJ2-1; D may be TRBD1 or TRBD2 (5 bases each). The CDR3 consists of 14 residues. V was clipped by 2 bases and J by 4 bases, with 10 bases between them. Germline assignment: CDR1 SGDLS and CDR2 YYNGEE.

The CDR3 sequence: CASSQTGGTEAFF. As DNA, the CDR3 is TGCGCCAGCAGCCAGACAGGGGGGACTGAAGCTTTCTTT. V and J are TRBV5-1 and TRBJ1-1; TRBD1 matches 9 bases. The CDR3 sequence is 13 residues long. The germline gives CDR1 SGHRS, CDR2 YFSETQ. The V segment lost 4 bases and the J segment 5 bases; nucleotides outside the gene matches: 3.

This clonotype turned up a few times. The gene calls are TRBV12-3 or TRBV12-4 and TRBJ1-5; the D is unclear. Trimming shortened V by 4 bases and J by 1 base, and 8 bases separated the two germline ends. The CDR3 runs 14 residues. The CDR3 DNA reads TGTGCCAGCAGTTGGCGGTTGAGCAATCAGCCCCAGCATTTT. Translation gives CASSWRLSNQPQHF.

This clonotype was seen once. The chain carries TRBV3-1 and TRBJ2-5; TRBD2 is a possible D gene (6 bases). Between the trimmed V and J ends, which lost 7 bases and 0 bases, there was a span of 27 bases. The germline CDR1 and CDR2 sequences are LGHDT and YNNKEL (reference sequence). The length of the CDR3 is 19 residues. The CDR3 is CASTHPGLASDWYQETQYF. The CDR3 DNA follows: TGTGCCAGCACCCACCCGGGACTTGCGTCAGACTGGTACCAAGAGACCCAGTACTTC.

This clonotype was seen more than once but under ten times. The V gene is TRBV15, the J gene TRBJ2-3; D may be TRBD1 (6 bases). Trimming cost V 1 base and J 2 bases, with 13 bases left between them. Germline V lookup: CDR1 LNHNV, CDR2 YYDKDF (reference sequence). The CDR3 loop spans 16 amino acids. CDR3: CATSRGSTGTTDTQYF. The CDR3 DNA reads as TGTGCCACCAGCAGAGGATCAACAGGGACCACAGATACGCAGTATTTT.

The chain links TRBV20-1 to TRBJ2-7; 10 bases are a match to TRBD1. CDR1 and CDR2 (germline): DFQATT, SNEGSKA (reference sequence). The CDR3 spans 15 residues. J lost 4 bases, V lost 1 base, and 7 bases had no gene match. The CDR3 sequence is CSARVWGQGQYEQYV. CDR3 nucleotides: TGCAGTGCTAGAGTGTGGGGACAGGGGCAGTACGAGCAGTACGTC.

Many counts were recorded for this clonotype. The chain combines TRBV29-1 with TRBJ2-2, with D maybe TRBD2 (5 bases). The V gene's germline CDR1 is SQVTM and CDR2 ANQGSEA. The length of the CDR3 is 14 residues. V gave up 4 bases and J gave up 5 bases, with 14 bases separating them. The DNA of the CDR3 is TGCAGCGTTGTTGAGGGTCCGGGAACCGGGGAGCTGTTTTTT. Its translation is CSVVEGPGTGELFF.

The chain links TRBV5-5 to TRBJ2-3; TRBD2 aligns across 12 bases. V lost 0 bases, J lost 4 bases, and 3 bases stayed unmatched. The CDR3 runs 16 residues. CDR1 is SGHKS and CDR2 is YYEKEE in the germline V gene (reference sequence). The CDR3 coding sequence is TGTGCCAGCAGCTTGGTTCTAGCGGGAGGGTCAGATACGCAGTATTTT. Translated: CASSLVLAGGSDTQYF.

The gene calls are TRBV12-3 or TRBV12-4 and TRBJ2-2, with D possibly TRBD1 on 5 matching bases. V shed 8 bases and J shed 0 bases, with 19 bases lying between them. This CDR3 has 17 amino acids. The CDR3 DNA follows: TGTGCCAGCTTCGGGCCGACAGTGCCCTCGAACACCGGGGAGCTGTTTTTT. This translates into CASFGPTVPSNTGELFF.

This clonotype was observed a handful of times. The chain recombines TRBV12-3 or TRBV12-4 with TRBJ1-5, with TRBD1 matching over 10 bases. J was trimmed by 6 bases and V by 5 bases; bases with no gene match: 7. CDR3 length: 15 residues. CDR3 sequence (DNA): TGTGCCAGCAGTCACCCCGGGACAGGGGTTCAGCCCCAGCATTTT. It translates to CASSHPGTGVQPQHF.

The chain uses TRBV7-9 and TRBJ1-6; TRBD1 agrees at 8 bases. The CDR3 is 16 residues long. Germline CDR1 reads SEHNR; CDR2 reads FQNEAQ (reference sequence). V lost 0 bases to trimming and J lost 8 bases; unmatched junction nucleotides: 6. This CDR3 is CASSLALTGVDSPLHF. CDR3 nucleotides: TGTGCCAGCAGCTTAGCGCTGACAGGGGTAGATTCACCCCTCCACTTT.

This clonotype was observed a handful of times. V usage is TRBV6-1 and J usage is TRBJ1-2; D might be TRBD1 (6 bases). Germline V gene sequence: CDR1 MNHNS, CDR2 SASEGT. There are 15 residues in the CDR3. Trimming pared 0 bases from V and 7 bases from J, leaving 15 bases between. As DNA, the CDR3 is TGTGCCAGCAGTGAAGCTAACAGGGTTTTTGTTGGCTACACCTTC. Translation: CASSEANRVFVGYTF.

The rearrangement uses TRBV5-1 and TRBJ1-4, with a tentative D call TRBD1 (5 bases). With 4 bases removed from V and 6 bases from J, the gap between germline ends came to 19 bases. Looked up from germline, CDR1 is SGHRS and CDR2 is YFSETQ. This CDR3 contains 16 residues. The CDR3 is CASSPQAPDTYEKLFF. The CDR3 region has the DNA TGCGCCAGCAGCCCCCAAGCTCCGGACACTTATGAAAAACTGTTTTTT.

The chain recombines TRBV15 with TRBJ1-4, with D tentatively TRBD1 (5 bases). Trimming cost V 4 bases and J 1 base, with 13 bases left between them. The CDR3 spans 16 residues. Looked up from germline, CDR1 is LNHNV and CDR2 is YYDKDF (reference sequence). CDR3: CATSTKGRGTNEKLFF. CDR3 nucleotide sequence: TGTGCCACCAGCACGAAGGGGCGGGGAACTAATGAAAAACTGTTTTTT.

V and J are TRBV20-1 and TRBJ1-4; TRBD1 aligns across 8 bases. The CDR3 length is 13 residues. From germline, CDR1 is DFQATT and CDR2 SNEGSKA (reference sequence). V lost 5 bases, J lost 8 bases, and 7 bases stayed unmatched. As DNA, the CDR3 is TGCAGTGCTCGGGACAGGACATGGGAAAAACTGTTTTTT. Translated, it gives CSARDRTWEKLFF.

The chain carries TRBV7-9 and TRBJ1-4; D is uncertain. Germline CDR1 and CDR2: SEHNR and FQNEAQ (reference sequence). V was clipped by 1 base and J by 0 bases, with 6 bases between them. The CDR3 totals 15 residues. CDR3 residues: CASSLERATNEKLFF. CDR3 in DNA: TGTGCCAGCAGCTTAGAACGCGCAACTAATGAAAAACTGTTTTTT.

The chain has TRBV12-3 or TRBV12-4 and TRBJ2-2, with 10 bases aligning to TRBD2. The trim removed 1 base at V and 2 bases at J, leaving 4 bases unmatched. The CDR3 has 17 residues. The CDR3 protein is CASSLGSGGINTGELFF. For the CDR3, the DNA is TGTGCCAGCAGTTTAGGTAGCGGGGGGATTAACACCGGGGAGCTGTTTTTT.

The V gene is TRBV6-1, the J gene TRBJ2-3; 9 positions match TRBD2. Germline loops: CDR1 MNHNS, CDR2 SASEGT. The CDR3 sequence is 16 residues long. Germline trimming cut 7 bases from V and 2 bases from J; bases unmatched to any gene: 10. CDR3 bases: TGTGCCAGCACCCCCTTAGCGGGGGTGACCACAGATACGCAGTATTTT. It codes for CASTPLAGVTTDTQYF.

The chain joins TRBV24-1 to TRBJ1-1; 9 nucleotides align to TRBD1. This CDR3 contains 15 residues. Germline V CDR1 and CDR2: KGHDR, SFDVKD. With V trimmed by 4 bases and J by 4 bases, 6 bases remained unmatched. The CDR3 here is CATSDPGQGSTEAFF. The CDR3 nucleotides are TGTGCCACCAGTGACCCTGGACAGGGGAGCACTGAAGCTTTCTTT.

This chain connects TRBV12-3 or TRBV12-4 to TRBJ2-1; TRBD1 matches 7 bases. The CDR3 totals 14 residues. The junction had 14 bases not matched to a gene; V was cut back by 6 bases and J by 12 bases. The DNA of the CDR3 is TGTGCCAGCAGCCCAAAAGACAGGGTTGCCTGGCAGTTCTTC. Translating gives CASSPKDRVAWQFF.

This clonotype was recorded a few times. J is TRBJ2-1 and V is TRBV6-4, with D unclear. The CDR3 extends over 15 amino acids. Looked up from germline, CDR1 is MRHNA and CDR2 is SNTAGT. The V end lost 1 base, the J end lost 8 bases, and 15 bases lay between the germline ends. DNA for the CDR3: TGTGCCAGCAGTGACTACCAGGACGGCGAGGATGAGCAGTTCTTC. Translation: CASSDYQDGEDEQFF.